Shown below are 26 T cell receptor beta chains from a single sample sequenced in a study of T cell responses to AZD1222 COVID-19 vaccine. Method: immunoSEQ multiplex PCR; TCRdb's copy keeps in-frame clones and lacks some. This sample has under 85,000 clones, with roughly nine tenths found just once. The sequencing used peripheral blood, collected 28 days after the second AZD1222 dose. Receptors originate from an adult who received the AZD1222 COVID-19 vaccine.

The chain uses TRBV11-3 and TRBJ2-1, with 7 bases matching TRBD2. Trimming took 5 bases from V and 7 from J; bases not matched to a gene: 5. Germline CDR1 and CDR2: SGHNT and YENEEA. The CDR3 runs 13 residues. CDR3: CASSLGGQNEQFF. The CDR3 DNA sequence: TGTGCCAGCAGCCTGGGAGGGCAGAATGAGCAGTTCTTC. The variable domain in full, completed from reference TRBV11-3 and TRBJ2-1, reads EAGVVQSPRYKIIEKKQPVAFWCNPISGHNTLYWYLQNLGQGPELLIRYENEEAVDDSQLPKDRFSAERLKGVDSTLKIQPAELGDSAVYLCASSLGGQNEQFFGPGTRLTVL.

The chain links TRBV6-5 to TRBJ1-1; D not resolved. This CDR3 region has 14 residues. Looked up from germline, CDR1 is MNHEY and CDR2 is SVGAGI. V lost 4 bases and J lost 4, with 13 bases in between. The CDR3 DNA reads TGTGCCAGCAGTTCTAGTTACCGGGGCACTGAAGCTTTCTTT. Its protein product is CASSSSYRGTEAFF.

The V gene is TRBV6-5, the J gene TRBJ1-3; D possibly corresponds to TRBD1 (6 bases). CDR3 size: 14 residues. Trimming removed 5 bases at V and 2 bases at J, with 10 bases between. Germline V lookup: CDR1 MNHEY, CDR2 SVGAGI. The CDR3 DNA follows: TGTGCCAGCAGTAGGACAGTGGCTGGAAACACCATATATTTT. Protein sequence: CASSRTVAGNTIYF.

The genes are TRBV7-9 and TRBJ1-5; D remains unclear. There are 12 residues in the CDR3. CDR1 is SEHNR, CDR2 FQNEAQ, per germline (reference sequence). V gave up 1 base and J gave up 7 bases, with 5 bases separating them. The CDR3 coding sequence is TGTGCCAGCAGCTTAGATTGGCAGCCCCAGCATTTT. It translates to CASSLDWQPQHF.

This sequence joins TRBV5-6 and TRBJ2-5; no reliable D call. CDR1 is SGHDT and CDR2 is YYEEEE in the germline V gene. V shed 6 bases and J shed 7 bases, with 16 bases lying between them. This CDR3 is 13 amino acids long. CDR3 loop: CASTPRRNRTQYF. The CDR3 coding sequence is TGTGCCAGCACCCCCAGGCGAAATAGGACCCAGTACTTC.

This clone is a singleton in its sample. The chain has TRBV5-1 and TRBJ2-7, with TRBD1 matching 11 bases. The CDR3 covers 14 residues. Per germline, CDR1 SGHRS and CDR2 YFSETQ. V shed 5 bases, J shed 6 bases, and the junction held 7 bases outside the gene matches. The CDR3 reads CASRAGTGGFEQYF. The CDR3 DNA reads as TGCGCCAGCAGGGCCGGGACAGGGGGGTTCGAGCAGTACTTC.

The CDR3 loop reads CASSQSAREPQHF. For the CDR3, the DNA is TGTGCCAGCTCACAGAGCGCCCGAGAGCCCCAGCATTTT. The rearrangement uses TRBV18 and TRBJ1-5; no definite D call. The CDR3 is 13 amino acids. Deletions cut 4 bases from V and 8 bases from J, with 12 bases between. CDR1 and CDR2 from the germline V gene are KGHSH and LQKENI.

The CDR3 sequence is CASTTDRENTEAFF. The CDR3 DNA reads as TGTGCCAGCACCACCGACAGGGAGAACACTGAAGCTTTCTTT. The rearrangement uses TRBV21-1 and TRBJ1-1; TRBD1 is the table's D call and was not checked against the DNA. TRBV21-1 corresponds to a pseudogene. The CDR3 consists of 14 residues.

This chain connects TRBV9 to TRBJ2-1, with 7 bases aligning to TRBD1. With V trimmed by 0 bases and J by 12 bases, 9 bases remained unmatched. This CDR3 contains 14 residues. From germline, CDR1 is SGDLS and CDR2 YYNGEE. The CDR3 spells CASSVDLGQVVQFF. CDR3 DNA sequence: TGTGCCAGCAGCGTAGATCTCGGACAGGTGGTGCAGTTCTTC.

The J gene is TRBJ1-1, the V gene TRBV3-1 (or the pseudogene TRBV3-2); a weak D match, TRBD1 (5 bases). Trimming shortened V by 3 bases and J by 4 bases, and 15 bases separated the two germline ends. The CDR3 is 15 amino acids. From germline, CDR1 is LGHDT and CDR2 YNNKEL (reference sequence). This chain's CDR3 is CASSQPQGAATEAFF. The CDR3 DNA follows: TGTGCCAGCAGCCAGCCGCAGGGAGCTGCCACTGAAGCTTTCTTT.

The V gene is TRBV9, the J gene TRBJ2-7, with D possibly matching TRBD1 (6 bases). The germline gives CDR1 SGDLS, CDR2 YYNGEE. Trimming pared 0 bases from V and 2 bases from J, leaving 9 bases between. CDR3 size: 14 residues. The CDR3 DNA follows: TGTGCCAGCAGCGTAGGGGACAAAACCTACGAGCAGTACTTC. As protein: CASSVGDKTYEQYF.

The V gene is TRBV2, the J gene TRBJ1-2; 9 bases line up with TRBD1. CDR1 and CDR2 (germline): SNHLY, FYNNEI. CDR3 length: 13 amino acids. V trimming: 6 bases; J trimming: 6 bases; junction bases outside the gene matches: 5. CDR3 nucleotides: TGTGCCAGCAGAGAACAGGGGGCGGATGGCTACACCTTC. Translated: CASREQGADGYTF.

The J gene is TRBJ2-2, the V gene TRBV6-2 or TRBV6-3; tentatively, D is TRBD1 (6 bases). V was trimmed by 2 bases and J by 4 bases, leaving 11 bases between them. Germline lookup yields CDR1 MNHEY and CDR2 SVGEGT. The CDR3 runs 15 residues. The CDR3 DNA reads TGTGCCAGCAGTTACCTTACAGGGACCACCGGGGAGCTGTTTTTT. It codes for CASSYLTGTTGELFF.

This clone came up once. The V call is TRBV28, the J call TRBJ1-4, with 8 bases fitting TRBD1. J lost 8 bases, V lost 6 bases, and 11 bases had no gene match. Germline V gives CDR1 MDHEN, CDR2 SYDVKM. The CDR3 loop spans 15 amino acids. The CDR3 DNA reads as TGTGCCAGCAGCCGACACAGGGGGAGGGTCGAAAAACTGTTTTTT. This codes for CASSRHRGRVEKLFF.

CDR3 in amino acids: CASSLLLRGDQPQHF. CDR3 DNA sequence: TGTGCCAGCAGCCTCCTCTTAAGGGGTGATCAGCCCCAGCATTTT. This chain links TRBV7-8 with TRBJ1-5, with a weak D call TRBD1 (5 bases). V was clipped by 5 bases and J by 5 bases, with 16 bases between them. The CDR3 length is 15 residues. The germline gives CDR1 SGHVS, CDR2 FQNEAQ.

This chain connects TRBV6-2 or TRBV6-3 to TRBJ2-3; D is unclear. Trimming left V 0 bases short and J 5 bases short, with 9 bases between. Germline CDR1 and CDR2: MNHEY and SVGEGT. The CDR3 has 14 amino acids. The CDR3 nucleotides are TGTGCCAGCAGTTACTCCCCTCTAGGAGATACGCAGTATTTT. Amino acids: CASSYSPLGDTQYF.

The chain has TRBV9 and TRBJ2-3, with TRBD2 matching over 10 bases. The trim removed 1 base at V and 5 bases at J, leaving 1 base unmatched. Germline CDR1 is SGDLS and CDR2 is YYNGEE. The CDR3 consists of 14 residues. The CDR3 sequence: CASSVIAGGDTQYF. Written as DNA, the CDR3 is TGTGCCAGCAGCGTAATAGCGGGGGGAGATACGCAGTATTTT.

The chain employs TRBV7-9 and TRBJ2-7; either TRBD1 or TRBD2 may supply D (6 bases each). Germline V gene sequence: CDR1 SEHNR, CDR2 FQNEAQ (reference sequence). This CDR3 region has 14 residues. The V end lost 2 bases, the J end lost 7 bases, and 15 bases lay between the germline ends. The CDR3 protein is CASSLSGEAREQYF. DNA of the CDR3: TGTGCCAGCAGCTTATCAGGGGAGGCTCGGGAGCAGTACTTC.

V and J are TRBV27 and TRBJ2-1; 9 positions match TRBD1. Unmatched junction bases numbered 6, after V lost 6 bases and J lost 3 bases. The CDR3 is made up of 15 amino acids. Germline lookup yields CDR1 MNHEY and CDR2 SMNVEV (reference sequence). The CDR3 protein is CASSLGTGIYNEQFF. Here the CDR3 DNA reads TGTGCCAGCAGCCTAGGGACAGGGATCTACAATGAGCAGTTCTTC.

This sequence joins TRBV9 and TRBJ1-3, with D perhaps matching TRBD1 (6 bases). CDR1 SGDLS and CDR2 YYNGEE come from the germline V gene. The CDR3 sequence is 14 residues long. V was pared by 0 bases and J by 3 bases, with 7 bases between. The CDR3 region has the DNA TGTGCCAGCAGCGTAGACAGGGTTGGAAACACCATATATTTT. Translation: CASSVDRVGNTIYF.

The chain recombines TRBV11-2 with TRBJ2-7, with D unresolved. The germline CDR1 and CDR2 sequences are SGHAT and FQNNGV. The CDR3 covers 12 residues. V gave up 3 bases and J gave up 4 bases, with 7 bases separating them. As DNA, the CDR3 is TGTGCCAGCAGCTTCCTTGGATACGAGCAGTACTTC. This encodes CASSFLGYEQYF.

This clone showed up just a few times. V usage is TRBV29-1 and J usage is TRBJ1-2; D is undetermined. CDR1 and CDR2 (germline): SQVTM, ANQGSEA. This CDR3 contains 13 residues. Trimming pared 2 bases from V and 4 bases from J, leaving 11 bases between. The CDR3 spells CSVETGEGYGYTF. For the CDR3, the DNA is TGCAGCGTTGAAACGGGTGAGGGCTATGGCTACACCTTC.

The chain uses TRBV3-1 (or the pseudogene TRBV3-2) and TRBJ1-6, with 10 positions matching TRBD1. V shed 4 bases and J 5 bases; nucleotides not matched to a gene: 2. The CDR3 has 15 amino acids. Germline loops: CDR1 LGHDT, CDR2 YNNKEL (reference sequence). Written as DNA, the CDR3 is TGTGCCAGCAGCCTGGGACAGGGGAATAATTCACCCCTCCACTTT. Residues: CASSLGQGNNSPLHF.

The rearrangement joins TRBV5-6 to TRBJ1-5; D might be TRBD1 (6 bases). The CDR3 has 14 residues. V was clipped by 4 bases and J by 6 bases, with 14 bases between them. The germline gives CDR1 SGHDT, CDR2 YYEEEE. In DNA, the CDR3 is TGTGCCAGCAGCGGCGGACAGTTTGTTCAGCCCCAGCATTTT. It is translated as CASSGGQFVQPQHF.

V and J are TRBV12-3 or TRBV12-4 and TRBJ2-3; no firm D call. V lost 6 bases, J lost 10 bases, and 14 bases lay in between. The CDR3 is 12 amino acids. CDR3 residues: CASRFKPTPQYF. CDR3 nucleotide sequence: TGTGCCAGCAGATTCAAGCCAACACCGCAGTATTTT.

CDR3 sequence (DNA): TGTGCCATCAGTGCCAGTAGCGGGGGGAACACCGGGGAGCTGTTTTTT. It translates to CAISASSGGNTGELFF. The chain carries TRBV10-3 and TRBJ2-2; 9 nucleotides align to TRBD2. J was trimmed by 1 base and V by 4 bases; bases with no gene match: 4. Looked up from germline, CDR1 is ENHRY and CDR2 is SYGVKD. This CDR3 is 16 amino acids long.